One and the same sample provided the 8 T cell receptor beta chains below, sequenced in a study of technical replicates of blood from a handful of donors. Profiled with immunoSEQ multiplex PCR; TCRdb holds only in-frame clones, not every one. The sample holds some 48,000 clones; 90% to 95% are singletons and the top ten take about 3.8%. Sequencing input: PBMCs. These receptors all stem from a human donor in good health. Some clones in this sample may be carry-over from other donors' samples.

The chain couples TRBV19 to TRBJ2-1; D possibly corresponds to TRBD1 (6 bases). The CDR3 consists of 13 residues. Germline assignment: CDR1 LNHDA and CDR2 SQIVND (reference sequence). Trimming pared 7 bases from V and 7 bases from J, leaving 14 bases between. The CDR3 loop is CASKRRGVNEQFF. In DNA, the CDR3 is TGTGCCAGTAAACGCAGGGGTGTTAATGAGCAGTTCTTC.

The V call is TRBV27, the J call TRBJ1-1, with 8 bases aligning to TRBD1. Losses at the gene ends were 4 bases for V and 0 bases for J; bases not matched to a gene: 4. Germline V gene data show CDR1 as MNHEY and CDR2 as SMNVEV (reference sequence). The CDR3 consists of 15 residues. The CDR3 coding sequence is TGTGCCAGCAGTTCACAGGGGGAGGTGAACACTGAAGCTTTCTTT. The encoded protein is CASSSQGEVNTEAFF.

The gene calls are TRBV9 and TRBJ1-1; 9 bases match TRBD1. The CDR3 consists of 15 residues. The germline V gene encodes CDR1 SGDLS and CDR2 YYNGEE. J gave up 3 bases and V 4 bases, and 7 bases lay outside the gene matches. CDR3 sequence (DNA): TGTGCCAGCAGCTTCACCGGGACAGGGTACACTGAAGCTTTCTTT. The encoded protein is CASSFTGTGYTEAFF.

The chain couples TRBV6-6 to TRBJ1-1; D is unresolved. The CDR3 is 14 residues long. V was shortened by 6 bases and J by 1 base, with 12 bases between the two germline ends. Per germline, CDR1 MNHNY and CDR2 SVGAGI (reference sequence). The CDR3 DNA sequence: TGTGCCAGCAGCCGCGGCGCAGCGAACACTGAAGCTTTCTTT. This encodes CASSRGAANTEAFF.

The chain has TRBV7-2 and TRBJ2-3, with 8 bases identical to TRBD2. With V trimmed by 2 bases and J by 4 bases, 5 bases remained unmatched. This CDR3 has 15 residues. Germline CDR1 SGHTA, CDR2 FQGNSA. The CDR3 bases are TGTGCCAGCAGCTTAAGCGGGGGTGGCTCAGATACGCAGTATTTT. Encoded protein: CASSLSGGGSDTQYF. Combining the CDR3 with reference TRBV7-2 and TRBJ2-3 gives the whole variable domain GAGVSQSPSNKVTEKGKDVELRCDPISGHTALYWYRQSLGQGLEFLIYFQGNSAPDKSGLPSDRFSAERTGGSVSTLTIQRTQQEDSAVYLCASSLSGGGSDTQYFGPGTRLTVL.

This chain connects TRBV19 to TRBJ2-7; weak D call: TRBD1 (5 bases). The CDR3 spans 18 residues. Germline V gene lookup returns CDR1 LNHDA and CDR2 SQIVND (reference sequence). V gave up 11 bases and J gave up 2 bases, with 31 bases separating them. The CDR3 region has the DNA TGTGCCTTTAAACCTTCCGACAGTCGCTTACCCATTGCCTACGAGCAGTACTTC. As protein: CAFKPSDSRLPIAYEQYF.

The gene calls are TRBV6-1 and TRBJ1-4; a weak D match, TRBD1 (5 bases). Germline-derived CDR1 and CDR2 are MNHNS and SASEGT. The CDR3 loop spans 17 amino acids. V lost 1 base, J lost 5 bases, and 17 bases lay in between. CDR3 coding DNA: TGTGCCAGCAGTGAAGTTACACCCCCAGGGCCAAATGAAAAACTGTTTTTT. Its protein is CASSEVTPPGPNEKLFF.

A note on this clone: Other DNA sequences in this sample translate to the same CDR3. V usage is TRBV5-1 and J usage is TRBJ1-1, with D possibly being TRBD1 (5 bases). CDR1 is SGHRS, CDR2 YFSETQ, per germline. The CDR3 contains 14 residues. Trimming left V 0 bases short and J 1 base short, with 7 bases between. Here the CDR3 DNA reads TGCGCCAGCAGCTTGGGTGACAGGAACACTGAAGCTTTCTTT. It specifies CASSLGDRNTEAFF.